These T cell receptor beta chains were read from a single sample in a study of T cell responses to AZD1222 COVID-19 vaccine. Assay: immunoSEQ multiplex PCR; the TCRdb copy retains only in-frame clones and omits some. Of 150,000 to 200,000 clones in the sample, around 92% were seen once. Material: peripheral blood, obtained 28 days after the second AZD1222 dose. The receptors were gathered from an adult who received the AZD1222 COVID-19 vaccine. Each CDR3 is given with its conserved first and last residue. The order of the fields is clone size, V gene, J gene, CDR3 protein. A clone size is listed for some rows: how often the clone was seen (once, few, many), or a class if it is expanded.

clone_size: -; v_call: TRBV28; j_call: TRBJ2-2; cdr3_aa: CASLGNTGELFF
clone_size: -; v_call: TRBV5-5; j_call: TRBJ1-4; cdr3_aa: CASSSPGQGREKLFF
clone_size: -; v_call: TRBV2; j_call: TRBJ2-3; cdr3_aa: CASSGGLGAVTTDTQYF
clone_size: -; v_call: TRBV5-1; j_call: TRBJ2-2; cdr3_aa: CASSFRGLNTGELFF
clone_size: -; v_call: TRBV15; j_call: TRBJ2-2; cdr3_aa: CATSRDLGPGELFF
clone_size: once; v_call: TRBV12-3/TRBV12-4; j_call: TRBJ1-1; cdr3_aa: CASSPGRYEAFF
clone_size: -; v_call: TRBV27; j_call: TRBJ2-1; cdr3_aa: CASSLKSWGNEQFF
clone_size: -; v_call: TRBV11-2; j_call: TRBJ2-1; cdr3_aa: CASSLEPYNEQFF
clone_size: -; v_call: TRBV6-5; j_call: TRBJ1-1; cdr3_aa: CASRIFSTGGTEAFF
clone_size: -; v_call: TRBV7-9; j_call: TRBJ1-1; cdr3_aa: CASSSERTGTDINTEAFF
clone_size: -; v_call: TRBV3-1/TRBV3-2; j_call: TRBJ1-2; cdr3_aa: CASSQGREYYGYTF
clone_size: -; v_call: TRBV5-4; j_call: TRBJ1-3; cdr3_aa: CASSPRQGAGGNTIYF
clone_size: -; v_call: TRBV27; j_call: TRBJ1-4; cdr3_aa: CASSSYRQGTNEKLFF
clone_size: -; v_call: TRBV7-3; j_call: TRBJ1-6; cdr3_aa: CASSAGSLSYNSPLHF
clone_size: once; v_call: TRBV20-1; j_call: TRBJ2-5; cdr3_aa: CSARRRETQYF
clone_size: few; v_call: TRBV6-6; j_call: TRBJ1-6; cdr3_aa: CASSDKGGRSPLHF
clone_size: -; v_call: TRBV28; j_call: TRBJ1-6; cdr3_aa: CASSSGTGYSPLHF
clone_size: -; v_call: TRBV15; j_call: TRBJ2-1; cdr3_aa: CATSRASSGISEQFF
clone_size: -; v_call: TRBV30; j_call: TRBJ2-7; cdr3_aa: CAHDGAKWGEQYF
clone_size: -; v_call: TRBV6-5; j_call: TRBJ1-4; cdr3_aa: CASSSTGKEKLFF
clone_size: -; v_call: TRBV27; j_call: TRBJ1-1; cdr3_aa: CASSSLGLMNTEAFF
clone_size: -; v_call: TRBV5-1; j_call: TRBJ2-1; cdr3_aa: CASSAAGDEQFF
clone_size: once; v_call: TRBV4-2; j_call: TRBJ2-3; cdr3_aa: CASSQEDRGLRDTQYF
clone_size: -; v_call: TRBV4-3; j_call: TRBJ1-4; cdr3_aa: CASSQDQRTGGRKLFF
clone_size: -; v_call: TRBV19; j_call: TRBJ2-2; cdr3_aa: CASSTATGTGELFF
clone_size: -; v_call: TRBV7-6; j_call: TRBJ2-5; cdr3_aa: CASSKRLTSGGQETQYF
clone_size: -; v_call: TRBV12-5; j_call: TRBJ2-7; cdr3_aa: CASGLTSGGASYEQYF
clone_size: -; v_call: TRBV6-1; j_call: TRBJ1-3; cdr3_aa: CASSEASAGNTIYF
clone_size: -; v_call: TRBV27; j_call: TRBJ2-1; cdr3_aa: CASSLGLAGDNEQFF
clone_size: -; v_call: TRBV4-3; j_call: TRBJ2-2; cdr3_aa: CASSQDSQGTLANTGELFF
clone_size: -; v_call: TRBV5-8; j_call: TRBJ2-3; cdr3_aa: CASSLGGSTDTQYF
clone_size: -; v_call: TRBV4-1; j_call: TRBJ2-3; cdr3_aa: CASSQVPGADTQYF
clone_size: -; v_call: TRBV7-8; j_call: TRBJ1-5; cdr3_aa: CASSGDRVRQPQHF
clone_size: -; v_call: TRBV7-2; j_call: TRBJ2-7; cdr3_aa: CASSNRRTYEQYF
clone_size: -; v_call: TRBV7-8; j_call: TRBJ2-3; cdr3_aa: CASSLWTSGVNTDTQYF
clone_size: -; v_call: TRBV19; j_call: TRBJ2-5; cdr3_aa: CASSMTSGIETQYF
clone_size: -; v_call: TRBV7-5; j_call: TRBJ2-7; cdr3_aa: CARSATGGIYEQYF
clone_size: -; v_call: TRBV7-2; j_call: TRBJ2-3; cdr3_aa: CASSLAGTATDTQYF
clone_size: -; v_call: TRBV11-2; j_call: TRBJ2-1; cdr3_aa: CASSLGTGTFF
clone_size: -; v_call: TRBV19; j_call: TRBJ1-6; cdr3_aa: CASSVLPSSYNSPLHF
clone_size: once; v_call: TRBV11-2; j_call: TRBJ2-7; cdr3_aa: CASSSLGEQYF
clone_size: -; v_call: TRBV6-6; j_call: TRBJ1-1; cdr3_aa: CASMGRENTEAFF